This T cell receptor beta chain was sequenced for a study of blood T cell repertoires in COVID-19. On the study more broadly: COVID-19 samples from acute and convalescent phases originated in the United States, Italy and Spain. In each case, the material was cDNA or gDNA derived from T cells, B-cell-depleted T cells, or PBMCs.

Germline V gene data show CDR1 as MDHEN and CDR2 as SYDVKM. CDR3 length: 16 amino acids. Trimming removed 7 bases at V and 0 bases at J, with 19 bases between. Original handling: The authors estimated nucleated cell counts from reference gene primer amplification. The repertoire was sequenced with immunoSEQ multiplex PCR; TCRdb's copy has only in-frame clones and lacks some. V and J calls and clone size follow that table, whereas D and trimming were derived from the DNA. The sample comprises 130,000 or so clones, about 88% of which are singletons, and about 1.5% rests with the top ten. This receptor was taken from a human donor in a cohort sampled during active COVID-19. This chain uses TRBV28 with TRBJ2-7, with D tentatively TRBD2 (6 bases). Sequencing was performed on peripheral blood. For the CDR3, the DNA is TGTGCCAGCACCCGATGGGGGGTGCTTAGCTCCTACGAGCAGTACTTC. It codes for CASTRWGVLSSYEQYF.